This entry features one TCR beta chain sequence. Antigen: not known. The CDR3 contains 13 residues. Germline CDR1 reads GTSNPN; CDR2 reads SVGIG (reference sequence). V lost 3 bases, J lost 6 bases, and 13 bases lay in between. This entry belongs to a study of T cell responses to AZD1222 COVID-19 vaccine. The study's findings and limits: Sampling that yielded the repertoires occurred only after the peak T cell response. Reportedly, nearly half the spike-specific TCRs target unmutated variant regions.

Profiled with immunoSEQ multiplex PCR; TCRdb holds only in-frame clones, not every one. The sample includes hundreds of thousands of clones, about 93% of them seen just once. The sequencing here drew on peripheral blood, taken on day 0 of MenACWY control vaccination. This TCR was sampled from an adult in good health. The J gene is TRBJ2-3, the V gene TRBV30; D may correspond to TRBD1 or TRBD2 (6 bases each). CDR3 sequence: CAWREQGGDTQYF. Here the CDR3 DNA reads TGTGCCTGGAGAGAACAGGGAGGCGATACGCAGTATTTT.